Listed below are T cell receptor beta chains from one sample, sequenced in a study of Ad26.COV2.S vaccination and SARS-CoV-2 variants. Here immunoSEQ multiplex PCR was the method, and the copy in TCRdb shows in-frame clones only, minus some. Here the sample spans some 420,000 clones, over 75% being singletons. The sample here was peripheral blood, taken in a trial of Ad26.COV2.S vaccine versus placebo. The receptors stem from a person aged 18 to 59 who received the Ad26.COV2.S COVID-19 vaccine or a placebo. Each CDR3 is given with its conserved first and last residue. D genes are given only for firm matches. Size is stated for part of the rows, as once, few or many counts, or as a class when the clone is expanded.

abundance: .
j_gene: TRBJ1-4
v_gene: TRBV12-3/TRBV12-4
d_gene: .
CDR3nt: TGTGCCAGCAGCCGCTTAGGGGCCGGACTGTTTTTT
CDR3aa: CASSRLGAGLFF

abundance: .
j_gene: TRBJ1-4
v_gene: TRBV5-1
d_gene: .
CDR3nt: TGCGCCAGCAGCTTGGTCCCAGCGAATGAAAAACTGTTTTTT
CDR3aa: CASSLVPANEKLFF

abundance: .
j_gene: TRBJ2-7
v_gene: TRBV7-9
d_gene: .
CDR3nt: TGTGCCAGCAGCTTAGAGGCCGAGCAGTACTTC
CDR3aa: CASSLEAEQYF

abundance: .
j_gene: TRBJ2-2
v_gene: TRBV15
d_gene: .
CDR3nt: TGTGCCACCAGCAGAGAAGCTCCCAAGAACACCGGGGAGCTGTTTTTT
CDR3aa: CATSREAPKNTGELFF

abundance: .
j_gene: TRBJ1-2
v_gene: TRBV4-1
d_gene: .
CDR3nt: TGCGCCAGCAGCCAAACTCGGGGAAACTATGGCTACACCTTC
CDR3aa: CASSQTRGNYGYTF

abundance: .
j_gene: TRBJ2-5
v_gene: TRBV28
d_gene: .
CDR3nt: TGTGCCAGCAGTGAACCGCCGGGTGCCCAGTACTTC
CDR3aa: CASSEPPGAQYF

abundance: .
j_gene: TRBJ2-3
v_gene: TRBV11-2
d_gene: TRBD1
CDR3nt: TGTGCCAGCAGCTTAGATGTTTCGACAGGGGGCAGAGATACGCAGTATTTT
CDR3aa: CASSLDVSTGGRDTQYF

abundance: .
j_gene: TRBJ2-2
v_gene: TRBV10-1
d_gene: .
CDR3nt: TGCGCCAGCAGTGTCACTTACGGCACCGGGGAGCTGTTTTTT
CDR3aa: CASSVTYGTGELFF

abundance: few
j_gene: TRBJ1-6
v_gene: TRBV27
d_gene: .
CDR3nt: TGTGCCAGCAGTAGTCAGGGGACCCTAGGAAATTCACCCCTCCACTTT
CDR3aa: CASSSQGTLGNSPLHF

abundance: .
j_gene: TRBJ2-7
v_gene: TRBV5-1
d_gene: TRBD1
CDR3nt: TGCGCCAGCAGCTTGCAACCGGGACAGGGATCCTACGAGCAGTACTTC
CDR3aa: CASSLQPGQGSYEQYF

abundance: .
j_gene: TRBJ2-7
v_gene: TRBV7-2
d_gene: .
CDR3nt: TGTGCCAGCAGCTTAGCAGGGGCGGGGGAGCAGTACTTC
CDR3aa: CASSLAGAGEQYF

abundance: .
j_gene: TRBJ1-1
v_gene: TRBV7-2
d_gene: .
CDR3nt: TGTGCCAGCAGCTTAGCGGGGGGACAGAACACTGAAGCTTTCTTT
CDR3aa: CASSLAGGQNTEAFF

abundance: few
j_gene: TRBJ1-2
v_gene: TRBV24-1
d_gene: .
CDR3nt: TGTGCCACCAGTGAGCCAGGGATTGGTGGCTACACCTTC
CDR3aa: CATSEPGIGGYTF

abundance: once
j_gene: TRBJ2-5
v_gene: TRBV19
d_gene: .
CDR3nt: TGTGCCAGTAGTGCCGACAGACAAGAGACCCAGTACTTC
CDR3aa: CASSADRQETQYF

abundance: .
j_gene: TRBJ2-7
v_gene: TRBV4-1
d_gene: .
CDR3nt: TGCGCCAGCAGCCCCGTAGCCGGGACATATGACGAGCAGTACTTC
CDR3aa: CASSPVAGTYDEQYF

abundance: .
j_gene: TRBJ2-7
v_gene: TRBV6-2/TRBV6-3
d_gene: .
CDR3nt: TGTGCCAGCAGTTTCGGTGGGAGCTCCTACGAGCAGTACTTC
CDR3aa: CASSFGGSSYEQYF

abundance: .
j_gene: TRBJ2-7
v_gene: TRBV2
d_gene: .
CDR3nt: TGTGCCAGCAGTGTCGTACTGACGGACGAGCAGTACTTC
CDR3aa: CASSVVLTDEQYF

abundance: many
j_gene: TRBJ1-3
v_gene: TRBV5-1
d_gene: .
CDR3nt: TGCGCCAGCAGCTTGGAGTCTACGGGGTCCGGAAACACCATATATTTT
CDR3aa: CASSLESTGSGNTIYF

abundance: .
j_gene: TRBJ2-5
v_gene: TRBV7-2
d_gene: .
CDR3nt: TGTGCCAGCAGCTTAGTACGAGCGGCCCAGTACTTC
CDR3aa: CASSLVRAAQYF

abundance: few
j_gene: TRBJ2-7
v_gene: TRBV19
d_gene: TRBD1
CDR3nt: TGTGCCAGTAGTGAACAGGGGCTCGTTCAGTACTTC
CDR3aa: CASSEQGLVQYF

abundance: .
j_gene: TRBJ2-7
v_gene: TRBV2
d_gene: .
CDR3nt: TGTGCCAGCAGAGGGGGGGTCCAGGAGCAGTACTTC
CDR3aa: CASRGGVQEQYF

abundance: once
j_gene: TRBJ2-2
v_gene: TRBV4-3
d_gene: .
CDR3nt: TGCGCCAGCAGTGAGAGTTCGACTACCGCGAACACCGGGGAGCTGTTTTTT
CDR3aa: CASSESSTTANTGELFF

abundance: few
j_gene: TRBJ1-2
v_gene: TRBV2
d_gene: .
CDR3nt: TGTGCCAGCAGTGTGCAGGGTGGAGCAGATGGCTACACCTTC
CDR3aa: CASSVQGGADGYTF

abundance: .
j_gene: TRBJ1-1
v_gene: TRBV6-2/TRBV6-3
d_gene: .
CDR3nt: TGTGCCAGCAGTTACATGATGAACACTGAAGCTTTCTTT
CDR3aa: CASSYMMNTEAFF

abundance: .
j_gene: TRBJ2-7
v_gene: TRBV7-2
d_gene: .
CDR3nt: TGTGCCAGCAGCTTAGCGCCAGTAGGGGGGGGGCAGCGGCAGGAGCAGTACTTC
CDR3aa: CASSLAPVGGGQRQEQYF

abundance: .
j_gene: TRBJ2-7
v_gene: TRBV7-9
d_gene: .
CDR3nt: TGTGCCAGTCAGGGGGGTCCCTACGAGCAGTACTTC
CDR3aa: CASQGGPYEQYF

abundance: many
j_gene: TRBJ2-7
v_gene: TRBV19
d_gene: .
CDR3nt: TGTGCCAGTAGGGGCCTCTTGGGGCAATCGACCGAGCAGTACTTC
CDR3aa: CASRGLLGQSTEQYF

abundance: .
j_gene: TRBJ1-1
v_gene: TRBV9
d_gene: .
CDR3nt: TGTGCCAGCAGCGACCCGGGGGGGAACACTGAAGCTTTCTTT
CDR3aa: CASSDPGGNTEAFF

abundance: .
j_gene: TRBJ1-1
v_gene: TRBV10-3
d_gene: TRBD1
CDR3nt: TGTGCCATCAGAAAGGGGACAGACCATGAAGCTTTCTTT
CDR3aa: CAIRKGTDHEAFF

abundance: .
j_gene: TRBJ2-4
v_gene: TRBV5-4
d_gene: TRBD2
CDR3nt: TGTGCCAGCAGCTTAAAGGGGTCTCGGGGGGACATTCAGTACTTC
CDR3aa: CASSLKGSRGDIQYF

abundance: .
j_gene: TRBJ2-7
v_gene: TRBV5-6
d_gene: .
CDR3nt: TGTGCCAGCAGCTTGCGGTTTCAGTCCTACGAGCAGTACTTC
CDR3aa: CASSLRFQSYEQYF

abundance: .
j_gene: TRBJ2-2
v_gene: TRBV7-9
d_gene: TRBD1
CDR3nt: TGTGCCAGCAGCTTAAGAATAGGGACAGGGGCGGCCACCGGGGAGCTGTTTTTT
CDR3aa: CASSLRIGTGAATGELFF

abundance: .
j_gene: TRBJ1-3
v_gene: TRBV27
d_gene: .
CDR3nt: TGTGCCAGCAGTTTACGAGGACCCGTGGTTCTTGATTCGGGAAACACCATATATTTT
CDR3aa: CASSLRGPVVLDSGNTIYF

abundance: .
j_gene: TRBJ2-7
v_gene: TRBV18
d_gene: .
CDR3nt: TGTGCCAGCTCACCAGACCCGAACCGAGAGCAGTACTTC
CDR3aa: CASSPDPNREQYF

abundance: .
j_gene: TRBJ2-7
v_gene: TRBV19
d_gene: .
CDR3nt: TGTGCCAGTAGTCCCTCGAGGGGGAGCTCCTACGAGCAGTACTTC
CDR3aa: CASSPSRGSSYEQYF